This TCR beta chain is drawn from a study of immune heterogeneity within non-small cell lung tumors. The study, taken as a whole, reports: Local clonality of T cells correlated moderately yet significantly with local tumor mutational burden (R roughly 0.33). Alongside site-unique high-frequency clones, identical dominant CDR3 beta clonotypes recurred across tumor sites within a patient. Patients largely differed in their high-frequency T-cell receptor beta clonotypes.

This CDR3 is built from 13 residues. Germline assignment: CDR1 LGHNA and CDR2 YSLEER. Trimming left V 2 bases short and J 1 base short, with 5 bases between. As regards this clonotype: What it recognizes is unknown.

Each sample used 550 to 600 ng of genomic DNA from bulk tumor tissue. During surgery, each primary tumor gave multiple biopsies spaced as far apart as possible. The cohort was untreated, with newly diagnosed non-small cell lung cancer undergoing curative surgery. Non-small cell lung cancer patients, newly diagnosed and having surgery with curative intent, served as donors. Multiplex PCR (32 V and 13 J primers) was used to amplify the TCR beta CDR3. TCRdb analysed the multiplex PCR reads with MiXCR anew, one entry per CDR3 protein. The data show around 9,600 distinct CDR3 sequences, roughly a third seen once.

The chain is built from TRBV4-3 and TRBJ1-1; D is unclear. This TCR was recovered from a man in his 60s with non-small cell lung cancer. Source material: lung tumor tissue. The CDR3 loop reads CASSQQQNTEAFF. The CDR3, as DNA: TGCGCCAGCAGCCAACAACAGAACACTGAAGCTTTCTTT.